The T cell receptor (beta chain) under discussion was sequenced for a study of a mutant IDH1 vaccine in newly diagnosed glioma. Study details: Males made up 62.5% and females about 38% of treated patients, whose mean age was roughly 40 years.

The repertoire was sequenced with immunoSEQ multiplex PCR; TCRdb's copy has only in-frame clones and lacks some. The data show roughly 120,000 clones, around 90% seen once. The time point is: week 11, during vaccination. With topical imiquimod, each dose of the vaccine consisted of 300 ug of mutant IDH1 20-mer peptide. The astrocytomas were IDH1-mutant, ATRX-negative, and WHO grade 3 or 4. Germline V gene lookup returns CDR1 SGHTA and CDR2 FQGNSA. V lost 5 bases and J 5 bases, leaving 13 bases between the germline ends. The CDR3 runs 14 residues. On this clone itself: Its specificity is not known.

The sequences come from PBMCs, collected from a glioma patient whose treatment included an IDH1 peptide vaccine. The chain uses TRBV7-2 and TRBJ1-5; D is unclear. This receptor was obtained from a woman aged 50 to 60 with glioma. The CDR3, as DNA: TGTGCCAGCAGCCCAACGGACGGATATCAGCCCCAGCATTTT. It yields the protein CASSPTDGYQPQHF. The entire variable domain, with the rest obtained from reference TRBV7-2 and TRBJ1-5, is as follows: GAGVSQSPSNKVTEKGKDVELRCDPISGHTALYWYRQSLGQGLEFLIYFQGNSAPDKSGLPSDRFSAERTGGSVSTLTIQRTQQEDSAVYLCASSPTDGYQPQHFGDGTRLSIL.